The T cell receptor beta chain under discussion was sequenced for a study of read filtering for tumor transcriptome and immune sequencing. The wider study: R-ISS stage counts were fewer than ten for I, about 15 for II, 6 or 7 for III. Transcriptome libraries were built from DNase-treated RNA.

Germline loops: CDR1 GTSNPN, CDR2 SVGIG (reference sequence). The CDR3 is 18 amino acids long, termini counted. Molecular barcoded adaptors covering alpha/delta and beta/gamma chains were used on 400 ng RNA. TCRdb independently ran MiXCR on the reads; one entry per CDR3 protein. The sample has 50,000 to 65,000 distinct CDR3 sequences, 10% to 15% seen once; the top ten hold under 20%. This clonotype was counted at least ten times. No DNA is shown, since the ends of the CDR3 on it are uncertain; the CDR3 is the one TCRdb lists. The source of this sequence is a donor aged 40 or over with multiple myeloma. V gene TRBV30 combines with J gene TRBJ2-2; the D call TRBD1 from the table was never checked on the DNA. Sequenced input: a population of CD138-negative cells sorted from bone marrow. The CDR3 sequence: CAWSVRGYRGRTPGSCFF.